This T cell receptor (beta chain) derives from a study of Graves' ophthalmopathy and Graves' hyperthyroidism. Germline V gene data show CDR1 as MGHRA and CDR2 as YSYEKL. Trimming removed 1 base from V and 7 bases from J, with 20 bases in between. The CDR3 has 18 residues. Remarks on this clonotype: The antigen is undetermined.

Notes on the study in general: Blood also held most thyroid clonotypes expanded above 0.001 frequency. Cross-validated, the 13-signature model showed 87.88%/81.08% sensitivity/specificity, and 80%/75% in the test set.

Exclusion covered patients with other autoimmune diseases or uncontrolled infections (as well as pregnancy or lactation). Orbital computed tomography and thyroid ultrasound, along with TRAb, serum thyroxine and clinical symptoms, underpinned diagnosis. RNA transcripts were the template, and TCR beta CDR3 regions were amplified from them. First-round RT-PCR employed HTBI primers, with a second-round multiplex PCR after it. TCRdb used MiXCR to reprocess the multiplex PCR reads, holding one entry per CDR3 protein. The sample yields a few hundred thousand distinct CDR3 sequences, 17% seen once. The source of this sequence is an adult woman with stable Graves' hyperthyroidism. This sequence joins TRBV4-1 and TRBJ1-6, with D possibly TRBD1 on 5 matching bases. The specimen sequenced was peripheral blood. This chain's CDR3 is CASSQVARATNLNSPLHF. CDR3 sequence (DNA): TGCGCCAGCAGCCAAGTAGCCAGGGCCACAAACTTAAATTCACCCCTCCACTTT.